This passage covers 28 T cell receptor beta chains from one sample sequenced in a study of T cells in Graves' hyperthyroidism and ophthalmopathy. The investigators amplified TCR beta CDR3 regions from RNA transcripts. During a first-round RT-PCR of the TCR CDR3, the HTBI primer set was used. TCRdb reprocessed the multiplex PCR reads via MiXCR and lists one record per CDR3 protein. The table records about 600,000 distinct CDR3 sequences, approximately 15% of them present only once. The sample consisted of blood. Receptors originate from a woman aged 18-29 years with Graves' ophthalmopathy.

This clonotype showed up just a few times. The chain links TRBV4-3 to TRBJ2-1, with 10 bases fitting TRBD2. The germline V gene encodes CDR1 LGHNA and CDR2 YSLEER. The CDR3 is made up of 19 amino acids. V trimming: 0 bases; J trimming: 10 bases; junction bases outside the gene matches: 18. CDR3 protein: CASSQDLGTRLAGRGEQFF. The DNA of the CDR3 is TGCGCCAGCAGCCAAGATTTAGGGACTCGACTAGCGGGCCGAGGGGAGCAGTTCTTC.

This clonotype was detected many times. The rearrangement links TRBV30 to TRBJ1-3; no reliable D call. This CDR3 contains 14 residues. The germline V and J ends were trimmed by 4 bases and 0 bases, with 10 bases remaining between them. Germline V lookup: CDR1 GTSNPN, CDR2 SVGIG (reference sequence). CDR3 DNA: TGTGCCTGGAATGAAGCCTACTCTGGAAACACCATATATTTT. Translating it yields CAWNEAYSGNTIYF.

This clonotype came up once. Given a much more abundant clone one base away, this may be a read error. This chain uses TRBV6-1 with TRBJ2-7, with 9 bases aligning to TRBD1. Germline V lookup: CDR1 MNHNS, CDR2 SASEGT. The CDR3 loop spans 14 amino acids. The CDR3 protein is CACSEGTGRYEQYF. The CDR3 DNA sequence: TGTGCCTGCAGTGAAGGGACAGGGCGCTACGAGCAGTACTTC.

This clonotype was counted at least ten times. This chain links TRBV2 with TRBJ2-7, with TRBD2 matching 12 bases. The CDR3 runs to 14 residues. Germline V lookup: CDR1 SNHLY, CDR2 FYNNEI. Trimming took 4 bases from V and 7 from J; bases not matched to a gene: 5. CDR3 bases: TGTGCCAGCAGTGGGCTAGCGGGAGGGTTGGAGCAGTACTTC. It yields the protein CASSGLAGGLEQYF. Full variable domain (outside the CDR3, taken from reference TRBV2 and TRBJ2-7): EPEVTQTPSHQVTQMGQEVILRCVPISNHLYFYWYRQILGQKVEFLVSFYNNEISEKSEIFDDQFSVERPDGSNFTLKIRSTKLEDSAMYFCASSGLAGGLEQYFGPGTRLTVT.

Many counts were recorded for this clonotype. The chain couples TRBV19 to TRBJ1-1; TRBD1 agrees at 7 bases. With V trimmed by 5 bases and J by 5 bases, 5 bases remained unmatched. The germline V gene encodes CDR1 LNHDA and CDR2 SQIVND (reference sequence). The CDR3 is 13 residues long. The CDR3 here is CASSLGTVTEAFF. CDR3 coding DNA: TGTGCCAGTAGTCTGGGGACAGTAACTGAAGCTTTCTTT.

This clonotype was seen ten or more times. V gene TRBV3-1 combines with J gene TRBJ2-3, with 9 bases aligning to TRBD1. V lost 1 base, J lost 3 bases, and 8 bases stayed unmatched. The length of the CDR3 is 17 residues. Germline CDR1 and CDR2: LGHDT and YNNKEL (reference sequence). The CDR3 sequence: CASSQAVGTGWTDTQYF. DNA of the CDR3: TGTGCCAGCAGCCAAGCCGTCGGGACAGGGTGGACAGATACGCAGTATTTT.

Turning to this clonotype: A much larger clone differs by one base, so this may be a read error. The chain carries TRBV4-1 and TRBJ1-1; 7 bases map to TRBD1. From germline, CDR1 is MGHRA and CDR2 YSYEKL. This CDR3 is 14 amino acids long. CDR3 in amino acids: CASSQIRGITGAFF. The DNA for the CDR3 is TGCGCCAGCAGCCAAATCAGGGGGATCACTGGAGCTTTCTTT.

This clonotype was observed at least ten times. The chain employs TRBV30 and TRBJ2-7; D possibly corresponds to TRBD1 (6 bases). Trimming pared 1 base from V and 5 bases from J, leaving 12 bases between. CDR3 length: 13 amino acids. Germline V lookup: CDR1 GTSNPN, CDR2 SVGIG (reference sequence). The chain's CDR3 is CAWSGGHLDEQYF. The CDR3 DNA is TGTGCCTGGAGTGGGGGACATCTCGACGAGCAGTACTTC.

This rearrangement joins TRBV30 to TRBJ2-7, with a tentative D call TRBD1 (6 bases). The CDR3 is made up of 12 amino acids. CDR1 is GTSNPN and CDR2 is SVGIG in the germline V gene (reference sequence). V was trimmed by 3 bases and J by 1 base, leaving 7 bases between them. CDR3 loop: CAWSQGSYEQYF. CDR3 DNA: TGTGCCTGGAGCCAGGGGTCCTACGAGCAGTACTTC.

This clonotype came up many times. This rearrangement joins TRBV12-3 or TRBV12-4 to TRBJ2-3; tentatively, D is TRBD1 (7 bases). The CDR3 extends over 14 amino acids. The V and J ends lost 0 bases and 6 bases respectively, with 10 bases between them. CDR3 residues: CASSLAAGGDTQYF. DNA of the CDR3: TGTGCCAGCAGTTTAGCGGCAGGGGGGGATACGCAGTATTTT.

This clonotype was counted ten times or more. This rearrangement joins TRBV6-2 or TRBV6-3 to TRBJ2-7, with 8 bases matching TRBD2. Germline V CDR1 and CDR2: MNHEY, SVGEGT. Trimming cost V 7 bases and J 2 bases; bases outside gene matches: 22. The CDR3 has 19 residues. The CDR3, as DNA: TGTGCCAGCAAAGGGTCCGAGACTAGCGCAAACTATAAGCCCTACGAGCAGTACTTC. It codes for CASKGSETSANYKPYEQYF.

The CDR3 sequence is CASSTSGGTRQGVNSPLHF. In nucleotides, the CDR3 is TGTGCCAGCAGCACCTCCGGTGGTACCAGGCAGGGTGTTAATTCACCCCTCCACTTT. The rearrangement links TRBV7-2 to TRBJ1-6; possible D gene TRBD1, 5 bases. The germline gives CDR1 SGHTA, CDR2 FQGNSA. This CDR3 comprises 19 residues. The V end was cut by 5 bases, the J end by 6 bases, with 26 bases between.

Many counts were recorded for this clonotype. The V gene is TRBV15, the J gene TRBJ2-1, with a tentative D call TRBD1 (6 bases). The CDR3 is made up of 16 amino acids. Germline loops: CDR1 LNHNV, CDR2 YYDKDF (reference sequence). V was pared by 4 bases and J by 4 bases, with 17 bases between. CDR3 sequence: CATSKDRIWYYNEQFF. CDR3 sequence (DNA): TGTGCCACCAGCAAAGACAGGATCTGGTATTACAATGAGCAGTTCTTC.

This clonotype was observed at least ten times. The chain combines TRBV20-1 with TRBJ2-5, with 8 bases aligning to TRBD2. The CDR3 is made up of 14 amino acids. With 1 base clipped from V and 5 bases from J, the junction kept 6 bases outside the gene matches. Germline V gene data show CDR1 as DFQATT and CDR2 as SNEGSKA (reference sequence). CDR3 amino acids: CSARGGTRRETQYF. CDR3 nucleotide sequence: TGCAGTGCTAGAGGTGGGACTAGGAGGGAGACCCAGTACTTC.

This clonotype was counted many times. This chain links TRBV9 with TRBJ2-1, with a possible D match to TRBD2 (9 bases). The germline CDR1 and CDR2 sequences are SGDLS and YYNGEE. The germline V and J ends were trimmed by 4 bases and 6 bases, with 20 bases remaining between them. CDR3 size: 16 residues. This CDR3 is CASSPGGGRGLNEQFF. CDR3 in DNA: TGTGCCAGCAGCCCAGGGGGCGGGAGGGGACTCAATGAGCAGTTCTTC.

This clonotype was picked up a small number of times. The rearrangement joins TRBV5-1 to TRBJ2-7; 12 bases are a match to TRBD2. The junction had 3 bases not matched to a gene; V was cut back by 4 bases and J by 4 bases. Germline V gene lookup returns CDR1 SGHRS and CDR2 YFSETQ. This CDR3 is 14 amino acids long. The CDR3 DNA sequence: TGCGCCAGCAGCACCGGGACTAGCGGGTACGAGCAGTACTTC. Translated, it gives CASSTGTSGYEQYF.

This clonotype has just a few counts. CDR3 bases: TGTGCCACCAGTGATGGTGCGGGAGATACGCAGTATTTT. It yields the protein CATSDGAGDTQYF. V and J are TRBV24-1 and TRBJ2-3, with D possibly TRBD2 on 5 matching bases. Trimming took 3 bases from V and 5 from J, leaving 8 bases between them. This CDR3 region has 13 residues. Germline CDR1 and CDR2: KGHDR and SFDVKD.

In this sample, this clonotype turned up many times. V usage is TRBV11-2 and J usage is TRBJ1-2; no definite D call. V gave up 5 bases and J gave up 4 bases, with 5 bases separating them. The germline V gene has CDR1 SGHAT and CDR2 FQNNGV. The CDR3 runs 11 residues. The CDR3 loop is CASSLAYGYTF. Written as DNA, the CDR3 is TGTGCCAGCAGCCTAGCCTATGGCTACACCTTC.

CDR3 loop: CASSPPGQGMNEQFF. The CDR3 nucleotides are TGTGCCAGCAGCCCACCGGGACAGGGTATGAATGAGCAGTTCTTC. The gene calls are TRBV3-1 and TRBJ2-1, with 9 bases identical to TRBD1. The CDR3 has 15 amino acids. CDR1 LGHDT and CDR2 YNNKEL come from the germline V gene (reference sequence). V lost 4 bases to trimming and J lost 7 bases; unmatched junction nucleotides: 8.

The sample holds many counts of this clonotype. The chain joins TRBV6-2 or TRBV6-3 to TRBJ2-7; 13 nucleotides line up with TRBD2. The junction had 7 bases not matched to a gene; V was cut back by 2 bases and J by 0 bases. CDR1 is MNHEY and CDR2 is SVGEGT in the germline V gene. The CDR3 runs 18 residues. The CDR3 spells CASSYGTSGTYTSYEQYF. The CDR3 nucleotides read TGTGCCAGCAGTTACGGGACTAGCGGGACTTATACCTCCTACGAGCAGTACTTC.

This clonotype was recorded a few times. This chain connects TRBV12-3 or TRBV12-4 to TRBJ2-1; D might be TRBD2 (5 bases). The CDR3 is made up of 16 amino acids. V gave up 3 bases and J gave up 0 bases, with 12 bases separating them. The CDR3 protein is CASSFSAGHSYNEQFF. Here the CDR3 DNA reads TGTGCCAGCAGTTTTAGCGCCGGTCACTCCTACAATGAGCAGTTCTTC.

A remark on this clonotype: This may arise from a read error, as a much more abundant clone is one base away. CDR3 sequence reads: CASSLPAVSSYNEQYF. The CDR3 DNA reads TGTGCCAGCAGTTTACCAGCGGTCAGCTCCTACAATGAGCAGTACTTC. V and J are TRBV28 and TRBJ2-1; perhaps TRBD2 as D (5 bases). Near its end, the DNA agrees better with TRBJ2-7, so the J call may be wrong. This CDR3 is built from 16 residues. The germline V gene has CDR1 MDHEN and CDR2 SYDVKM.

This clonotype has a count of ten or more. This chain joins TRBV6-2 or TRBV6-3 and TRBJ1-2; D may be TRBD1 (6 bases). Trimming shortened V by 2 bases and J by 4 bases, and 17 bases separated the two germline ends. Germline CDR1 is MNHEY and CDR2 is SVGEGT. This CDR3 has 16 amino acids. The CDR3: CASSYKATGTTYGYTF. The DNA of the CDR3 is TGTGCCAGCAGTTACAAAGCTACAGGGACGACCTATGGCTACACCTTC.

The chain carries TRBV19 and TRBJ2-2, with 9 bases lining up with TRBD1. In germline, CDR1 is LNHDA, CDR2 SQIVND (reference sequence). V gave up 5 bases and J gave up 4 bases; unmatched junction bases: 5. The CDR3 runs to 15 residues. Here the CDR3 reads CASSGRTGVTGELFF. CDR3 coding DNA: TGTGCCAGTAGTGGACGGACAGGGGTCACCGGGGAGCTGTTTTTT.

The J gene is TRBJ2-5, the V gene TRBV15, with TRBD2 matching 8 bases. The V segment lost 0 bases and the J segment 3 bases; nucleotides outside the gene matches: 3. The CDR3 spans 15 residues. From germline, CDR1 is LNHNV and CDR2 YYDKDF (reference sequence). CDR3 residues: CATSRDLGREETQYF. CDR3 DNA sequence: TGTGCCACCAGCAGAGATCTCGGGAGGGAAGAGACCCAGTACTTC.

This clonotype was observed many times. The chain carries TRBV7-3 and TRBJ1-1; D possibly corresponds to TRBD1 (6 bases). V was pared by 8 bases and J by 5 bases, with 15 bases between. This CDR3 has 13 residues. CDR1 and CDR2 (germline): SGHTA, FQGTGA. CDR3 in DNA: TGTGCCAGCGGGGGGGGGGCGTCGACTGAAGCTTTCTTT. Translated: CASGGGASTEAFF. The entire variable domain, with the rest obtained from reference TRBV7-3 and TRBJ1-1, is as follows: GAGVSQTPSNKVTEKGKYVELRCDPISGHTALYWYRQSLGQGPEFLIYFQGTGAADDSGLPNDRFFAVRPEGSVSTLKIQRTERGDSAVYLCASGGGASTEAFFGQGTRLTVV.

The CDR3 DNA reads TGTGCCAGCAGCTACAGCCCGGGTCCGGGAGGGCCAGATACGCAGTATTTT. It specifies CASSYSPGPGGPDTQYF. This chain connects TRBV13 to TRBJ2-3, with 8 nucleotides matching TRBD2. CDR3 size: 17 residues. Germline lookup yields CDR1 PRHDT and CDR2 FYEKMQ (reference sequence). The J segment lost 4 bases and the V segment lost 4 bases, leaving 13 bases of the junction unmatched.

At least ten counts were recorded for this clonotype. This chain links TRBV20-1 with TRBJ1-1; D is unresolved. V was shortened by 1 base and J by 3 bases, with 15 bases between the two germline ends. CDR1 is DFQATT, CDR2 SNEGSKA, per germline (reference sequence). This CDR3 is 15 amino acids long. CDR3 sequence reads: CSARAPSLGDTEAFF. DNA of the CDR3: TGCAGTGCTAGAGCCCCCTCTCTGGGAGACACTGAAGCTTTCTTT.